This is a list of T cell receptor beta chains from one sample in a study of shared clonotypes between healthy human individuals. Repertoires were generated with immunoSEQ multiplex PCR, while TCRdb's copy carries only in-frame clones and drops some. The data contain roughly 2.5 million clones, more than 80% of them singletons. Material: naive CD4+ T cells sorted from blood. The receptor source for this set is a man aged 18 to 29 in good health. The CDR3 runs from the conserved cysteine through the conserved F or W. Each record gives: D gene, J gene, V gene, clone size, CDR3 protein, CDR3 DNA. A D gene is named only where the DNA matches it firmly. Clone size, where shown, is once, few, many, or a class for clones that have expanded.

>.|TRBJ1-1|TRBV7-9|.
CASSLPGYRVGVGNTEAFF
TGTGCCAGCAGCCTACCCGGATACAGGGTCGGAGTAGGAAACACTGAAGCTTTCTTT
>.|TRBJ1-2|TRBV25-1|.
CASSEAGAQGNYGYTF
TGTGCCAGCAGTGAGGCAGGGGCGCAGGGTAACTATGGCTACACCTTC
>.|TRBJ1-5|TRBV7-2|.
CASSLGSSESQPQHF
TGTGCCAGCAGCTTAGGGAGCAGTGAGAGCCAGCCCCAGCATTTT
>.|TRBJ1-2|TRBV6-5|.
CASSQDRPKGIGYTF
TGTGCCAGCAGCCAAGACAGGCCCAAGGGAATTGGCTACACCTTC
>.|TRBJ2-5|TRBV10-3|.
CAIKKWDQETQYF
TGTGCCATCAAGAAGTGGGACCAAGAGACCCAGTACTTC
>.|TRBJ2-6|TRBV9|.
CASSLRRVEYSGANVLTF
TGTGCCAGCAGCCTCCGTAGGGTTGAGTACTCTGGGGCCAACGTCCTGACTTTC
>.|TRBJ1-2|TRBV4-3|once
CASSQAGGRNYGYTF
TGCGCCAGCAGCCAAGCGGGGGGCAGAAACTATGGCTACACCTTC
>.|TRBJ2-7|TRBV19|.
CASSRGVGVRAYEQYF
TGTGCCAGTAGTAGGGGTGTCGGGGTCAGGGCCTACGAGCAGTACTTC
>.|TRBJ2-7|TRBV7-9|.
CASSLVGGHYEQYF
TGTGCCAGCAGCCTAGTGGGCGGGCACTACGAGCAGTACTTC
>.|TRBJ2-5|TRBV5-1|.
CASSLPGTQETQYF
TGCGCCAGCAGCTTGCCTGGGACACAGGAGACCCAGTACTTC
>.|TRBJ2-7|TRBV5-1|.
CASRTGPAGYEQYF
TGCGCCAGTCGAACAGGACCAGCTGGCTACGAGCAGTACTTC
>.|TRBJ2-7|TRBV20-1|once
CSALGSYEQYF
TGCAGTGCCTTAGGCTCCTACGAGCAGTACTTC
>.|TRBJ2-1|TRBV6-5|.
CASRYMEAQFF
TGTGCCAGCCGCTACATGGAGGCTCAGTTCTTC
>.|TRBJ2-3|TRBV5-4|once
CASSLRAASIDTQYF
TGTGCCAGCAGCTTGCGGGCGGCTAGCATAGATACGCAGTATTTT
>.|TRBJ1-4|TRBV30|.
CAWSAGTITNEKLFF
TGTGCCTGGAGTGCCGGGACAATTACTAATGAAAAACTGTTTTTT
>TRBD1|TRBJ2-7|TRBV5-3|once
CARRRGQGSYEQYF
TGTGCCAGAAGGCGTGGACAGGGATCCTACGAGCAGTACTTC
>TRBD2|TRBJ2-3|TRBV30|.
CAWSGRGGGDTQYF
TGTGCCTGGAGCGGGAGGGGTGGAGGAGATACGCAGTATTTT
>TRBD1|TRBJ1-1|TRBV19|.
CASSARQGVNTEAFF
TGTGCCAGTAGTGCCCGACAGGGGGTGAACACTGAAGCTTTCTTT